The 21 T cell receptor beta chains given below trace back to one sample, sequenced in a study of T cells in Graves' hyperthyroidism and ophthalmopathy. Regions amplified from RNA transcripts were the TCR beta CDR3 regions. The HTBI set primed first-round TCR CDR3 RT-PCR. TCRdb independently ran MiXCR on the multiplex PCR reads; one entry per CDR3 protein. The repertoire holds fewer than 400,000 distinct CDR3 sequences, with around a sixth as singletons. The sample consisted of blood. The source is a young woman with Graves' hyperthyroidism that later progressed to Graves' ophthalmopathy.

The chain carries TRBV28 and TRBJ2-1, with TRBD2 matching over 10 bases. The V gene end was trimmed by 5 bases and the J gene end by 9 bases; junction bases not matched to a gene: 4. The CDR3 has 13 amino acids. Germline V gene lookup returns CDR1 MDHEN and CDR2 SYDVKM. As DNA, the CDR3 is TGTGCCAGCAGTCTAGCGGGAGCTACTGAGCAGTTCTTC. Encoded protein: CASSLAGATEQFF.

About this clonotype itself: This sequence may be a read error, since a much larger clone differs from it by one base. This chain joins TRBV28 and TRBJ2-7, with a possible D match to TRBD2 (5 bases). The germline V gene encodes CDR1 MDHEN and CDR2 SYDVKM. The CDR3 sequence is 15 residues long. Written as DNA, the CDR3 is TGTGCCGGCAGCCTCGGACTGTCCTGGGATGGCGAGCAGTACTTC. This sequence encodes CAGSLGLSWDGEQYF.

There are a few counts of this clonotype. The V and J genes are TRBV7-2 and TRBJ2-2; D call uncertain. Trimming took 4 bases from V and 4 from J, leaving 10 bases between them. Germline-derived CDR1 and CDR2 are SGHTA and FQGNSA. The CDR3 covers 14 residues. The CDR3 loop reads CASSSRRTTGELFF. As DNA, the CDR3 is TGTGCCAGCAGCTCCCGAAGGACCACCGGGGAGCTGTTTTTT.

The rearrangement links TRBV7-9 to TRBJ2-3, with TRBD2 identical over 10 bases. V lost 3 bases to trimming and J lost 4 bases; unmatched junction nucleotides: 7. Germline CDR1 reads SEHNR; CDR2 reads FQNEAQ (reference sequence). This CDR3 contains 16 residues. The CDR3 spells CASSFISGGASDTQYF. The CDR3 nucleotides read TGTGCCAGCAGCTTCATAAGCGGGGGGGCCTCAGATACGCAGTATTTT.

This clonotype has just a few counts. The chain carries TRBV20-1 and TRBJ1-5; weak D call: TRBD1 (5 bases). Deletions cut 3 bases from V and 5 bases from J, with 20 bases between. CDR1 DFQATT and CDR2 SNEGSKA come from the germline V gene (reference sequence). The CDR3 is 16 amino acids. CDR3 protein: CSASMVRGRADQPQHF. The CDR3 region has the DNA TGCAGTGCTAGCATGGTACGGGGGAGGGCAGATCAGCCCCAGCATTTT.

In this sample, this clonotype turned up many times. This chain links TRBV20-1 with TRBJ2-1; D gene unclear. The CDR3 loop spans 19 amino acids. Germline CDR1 is DFQATT and CDR2 is SNEGSKA (reference sequence). The germline V and J ends were trimmed by 2 bases and 3 bases, with 26 bases remaining between them. The CDR3 nucleotides are TGCAGTGCTAGAACTTCATATTCAGAACGGGTTCTCCGCTACAATGAGCAGTTCTTC. It yields the protein CSARTSYSERVLRYNEQFF.

This clonotype was detected ten times or more. V and J are TRBV18 and TRBJ1-1, with D unclear. The germline V gene has CDR1 KGHSH and CDR2 LQKENI. CDR3 length: 14 amino acids. The V end was cut by 3 bases, the J end by 0 bases, with 8 bases between. The CDR3 is CASSPHYMNTEAFF. The CDR3 coding sequence is TGTGCCAGCTCACCTCATTACATGAACACTGAAGCTTTCTTT.

This clonotype occurred many times. The chain couples TRBV7-2 to TRBJ2-7; 10 nucleotides line up with TRBD2. Germline assignment: CDR1 SGHTA and CDR2 FQGNSA. J lost 3 bases, V lost 5 bases, and 10 bases had no gene match. CDR3 length: 16 residues. The CDR3 coding sequence is TGTGCCAGCAGCGCTCAAACTAGCGGGAAGATCTACGAGCAGTACTTC. It is translated as CASSAQTSGKIYEQYF.

This clonotype has ten or more counts. The rearrangement uses TRBV28 and TRBJ2-7; either TRBD1 or TRBD2 may supply D (5 bases each). CDR3 length: 13 residues. V lost 6 bases and J lost 4, with 13 bases in between. The germline V gene encodes CDR1 MDHEN and CDR2 SYDVKM. The CDR3 DNA reads as TGTGCCAGCAGGGGACCGATACTATACGAGCAGTACTTC. It codes for CASRGPILYEQYF.

V usage is TRBV2 and J usage is TRBJ2-1; 12 bases line up with TRBD2. V shed 6 bases, J shed 9 bases, and the junction held 9 bases outside the gene matches. This CDR3 is 15 amino acids long. Germline CDR1 and CDR2: SNHLY and FYNNEI. CDR3 bases: TGTGCCAGCAGGCCGACTAGCGGGAGAAAGGGTGAGCAGTTCTTC. Translated: CASRPTSGRKGEQFF.

This chain joins TRBV20-1 and TRBJ2-3, with 7 bases identical to TRBD2. CDR1 is DFQATT, CDR2 SNEGSKA, per germline (reference sequence). The ends lost 1 base at V and 2 bases at J; junction bases unmatched: 15. The CDR3 covers 18 residues. Here the CDR3 DNA reads TGCAGTGCTAGAGGGTTATCCCCCGGGAGGCGAGTCACAGATACGCAGTATTTT. Protein: CSARGLSPGRRVTDTQYF.

This clonotype was seen a few times. This chain links TRBV27 with TRBJ1-6, with D perhaps matching TRBD1 (6 bases). The V and J ends lost 6 bases and 0 bases respectively, with 9 bases between them. The germline V gene encodes CDR1 MNHEY and CDR2 SMNVEV (reference sequence). The CDR3 consists of 15 residues. The CDR3 spells CASRQDSSYNSPLHF. The CDR3 bases are TGTGCCAGCAGGCAGGACAGCTCCTATAATTCACCCCTCCACTTT.

The DNA of the CDR3 is TGTGCCAGCCTGGCAGCGAACACCGGGGAGCTGTTTTTT. The encoded protein is CASLAANTGELFF. The genes are TRBV6-1 and TRBJ2-2; D remains unclear. Germline lookup yields CDR1 MNHNS and CDR2 SASEGT. CDR3 size: 13 residues. V was trimmed by 8 bases and J by 0 bases, leaving 7 bases between them.

V usage is TRBV12-3 or TRBV12-4 and J usage is TRBJ1-4; no firm D call. The CDR3 totals 15 residues. V lost 6 bases and J 0 bases, leaving 11 bases between the germline ends. Written as DNA, the CDR3 is TGTGCCAGCAGCGACGTACGTGCAACTAATGAAAAACTGTTTTTT. Amino acid sequence: CASSDVRATNEKLFF.

The chain links TRBV9 to TRBJ2-3, with 13 nucleotides matching TRBD2. CDR3 length: 15 amino acids. Per germline, CDR1 SGDLS and CDR2 YYNGEE. The junction had 3 bases not matched to a gene; V was cut back by 2 bases and J by 6 bases. In DNA form, the CDR3 reads TGTGCCAGCAGCGTCGGACTAGCGGGAGCTGATACGCAGTATTTT. Translation: CASSVGLAGADTQYF.

The chain couples TRBV12-3 or TRBV12-4 to TRBJ2-3; D is uncertain. This CDR3 region has 16 residues. The V and J ends lost 3 bases and 2 bases respectively, with 15 bases between them. CDR3 DNA: TGTGCCAGCAGTTTCGGTAGGGCCGAATTCACAGATACGCAGTATTTT. Its translation: CASSFGRAEFTDTQYF.

V gene TRBV5-5 combines with J gene TRBJ1-6; D unclear. V dropped 2 bases and J dropped 14 bases, with 20 bases sitting between them. Germline CDR1 is SGHKS and CDR2 is YYEKEE (reference sequence). This CDR3 region has 15 residues. The CDR3 DNA reads TGTGCCAGCAGCTTAGGATGGGGTGTTGGGTCATCCCTCCACTTT. Translation gives CASSLGWGVGSSLHF.

The chain carries TRBV9 and TRBJ2-1; 7 nucleotides align to TRBD1. The trim removed 0 bases at V and 9 bases at J, leaving 6 bases unmatched. CDR1 is SGDLS, CDR2 YYNGEE, per germline. The CDR3 is 14 residues long. The CDR3: CASSVDQGVGEQFF. The CDR3 nucleotides are TGTGCCAGCAGCGTAGATCAGGGGGTGGGTGAGCAGTTCTTC.

Many counts were recorded for this clonotype. The chain carries TRBV28 and TRBJ1-2; 9 bases match TRBD1. Germline V gene lookup returns CDR1 MDHEN and CDR2 SYDVKM. The CDR3 runs to 13 residues. V gave up 8 bases and J gave up 2 bases; unmatched junction bases: 3. CDR3 sequence reads: CASATGGNYGYTF. The CDR3 DNA follows: TGTGCCAGCGCCACAGGGGGCAACTATGGCTACACCTTC.

V usage is TRBV7-9 and J usage is TRBJ1-1; D uncertain. V dropped 4 bases and J dropped 4 bases, with 22 bases sitting between them. Germline CDR1 reads SEHNR; CDR2 reads FQNEAQ (reference sequence). This CDR3 is 17 amino acids long. As DNA, the CDR3 is TGTGCCAGCAGCTCCGCCGTCTTAGCGGGCCTTTCCACTGAAGCTTTCTTT. This gives the protein CASSSAVLAGLSTEAFF.

This clonotype has only a few counts. This chain joins TRBV20-1 and TRBJ1-2; no definite D call. V was shortened by 3 bases and J by 8 bases, with 10 bases between the two germline ends. The CDR3 contains 11 residues. The germline V gene has CDR1 DFQATT and CDR2 SNEGSKA (reference sequence). CDR3 DNA: TGCAGTGCTAGTCCCGCTTACGGCTACACCTTC. It codes for CSASPAYGYTF.